These T cell receptor beta chains were read from a single sample in a study of shared clonotypes between healthy human individuals. The data were produced by immunoSEQ multiplex PCR, yet TCRdb's version contains in-frame clones alone and is incomplete. The sample lists about 2.4 million clones; roughly 93% were seen once. Material: naive CD4+ T cells from PBMCs. Receptor source: a man younger than 35 in good health. Some clones in this sample may be carry-over from other donors' samples. The CDR3 runs from the conserved cysteine through the conserved F or W. Fields, in order: V gene, J gene, clone size, D gene, CDR3 DNA, CDR3 protein. The D gene is left open where the match is weak. Clone size is shown for a subset of rows, as once, few, many or a class of expanded clone.

TRBV2,TRBJ2-2,few,TRBD2,TGTGCCAGCATGGGGTCTAGCGGGGGAACCGGGGAGCTGTTTTTT,CASMGSSGGTGELFF
TRBV4-3,TRBJ2-5,-,-,TGCGCCAGCAGCCAAGGGGGTTATCGTAACGGACAAGAGACCCAGTACTTC,CASSQGGYRNGQETQYF
TRBV7-9,TRBJ1-4,-,TRBD1,TGTGCCAGCAGCCTGGCGACAGGGACAAATGAAAAACTGTTTTTT,CASSLATGTNEKLFF
TRBV30,TRBJ1-1,-,-,TGTGCCTGGAGTCAACGGGGAACTGAAGCTTTCTTT,CAWSQRGTEAFF
TRBV10-3,TRBJ1-1,once,-,TGTGCCATCACCCTGGAGGTGGGTGGTGAAGCTTTCTTT,CAITLEVGGEAFF
TRBV30,TRBJ2-3,-,-,TGTGCCTGGAGTTCTGGTCACGCAATTAGCACAGATACGCAGTATTTT,CAWSSGHAISTDTQYF
TRBV9,TRBJ1-3,-,-,TGTGCCAGCAGCCCTGGACATCAGTTCTCTGGAAACACCATATATTTT,CASSPGHQFSGNTIYF
TRBV7-2,TRBJ2-7,once,-,TGTGCCAGCAGCCCCTGGACAGTCTACGAGCAGTACTTC,CASSPWTVYEQYF
TRBV11-2,TRBJ2-6,-,-,TGTGCCAGCAGCTTACAACCCAGGGCGGACTCTGGGGCCAACGTCCTGACTTTC,CASSLQPRADSGANVLTF
TRBV5-4,TRBJ1-3,-,-,TGTGCCAGCAGCTTGGCAGGGTCGGAGACCATATATTTT,CASSLAGSETIYF
TRBV28,TRBJ2-5,-,-,TGTGCCAGCAGTACCCTAGTGCGGTACGTGGAGACCCAGTACTTC,CASSTLVRYVETQYF
TRBV30,TRBJ2-2,-,TRBD2,TGTGCCTGGAGTACTCAGAGCGGGACTGGCACCGGGGAGCTGTTTTTT,CAWSTQSGTGTGELFF
TRBV28,TRBJ2-1,-,TRBD2,TGTGCCAGCAGTTTGACTAGCGGATACAATGAGCAGTTCTTC,CASSLTSGYNEQFF
TRBV28,TRBJ2-2,-,TRBD1,TGTGCCAGCAGTGTGGCAGGGGGCGCGAAGGAGCTGTTTTTT,CASSVAGGAKELFF
TRBV30,TRBJ2-1,-,-,TGTGCCCTTAGGAGATACGGACCCAAACTGTTCTTC,CALRRYGPKLFF
TRBV28,TRBJ2-2,-,TRBD1,TGTGCCAGCAGTTCGCAAGGACAGGGGGCTGCCGGGGAGCTGTTTTTT,CASSSQGQGAAGELFF
TRBV2,TRBJ2-7,-,-,TGTGCCAGCAGTAAGAAAATTGGGGCCTACGAGCAGTACTTC,CASSKKIGAYEQYF
TRBV6-6,TRBJ2-5,-,-,TGTGCCAGCAGTCCGGGGGCTGGGACCCAGTACTTC,CASSPGAGTQYF
TRBV30,TRBJ1-2,-,-,TGTGCGGGAGGGCAGGGAAACTATGGCTACACCTTC,CAGGQGNYGYTF
TRBV5-1,TRBJ2-7,once,TRBD2,TGCGCCAGCAGCCCTCCTTCTAGCGGGAGGGCCACGGACGAGCAGTACTTC,CASSPPSSGRATDEQYF